This is a list of T cell receptor beta chains from one sample in a study of cytomegalovirus exposure and HLA in healthy donors. Here immunoSEQ multiplex PCR was the method, and the copy in TCRdb shows in-frame clones only, minus some. There are over 150,000 clones in the sample; around 84% occur only once, and about 2.5% lies in the top ten. Specimen: PBMCs. These receptors were obtained from a man younger than 45 in good health and CMV-seropositive. The CDR3 runs from the conserved cysteine through the conserved F or W. A D gene is named only where the DNA matches it firmly. Clone size is given for some rows only: seen once, a few or many times, or a class if the clone is expanded.

j_gene,v_gene,abundance,d_gene,CDR3aa,CDR3nt
TRBJ1-2,TRBV6-5,NA,NA,CASSFLSADGGYGYTF,TGTGCCAGCAGTTTCCTCTCGGCGGACGGGGGTTATGGCTACACCTTC
TRBJ2-1,TRBV14,NA,TRBD2,CASSQDWTSGRHEQFF,TGTGCCAGCAGCCAAGATTGGACTAGCGGGAGACATGAGCAGTTCTTC
TRBJ2-5,TRBV18,NA,NA,CASYNTIQETQYF,TGTGCCAGCTATAACACCATCCAAGAGACCCAGTACTTC
TRBJ1-4,TRBV6-5,few,TRBD1,CASSSWTGKDEKLFF,TGTGCCAGCAGTTCCTGGACAGGGAAAGACGAAAAACTGTTTTTT
TRBJ1-1,TRBV11-3,once,NA,CASSLTVNTEAFF,TGTGCCAGCAGCTTAACGGTGAACACTGAAGCTTTCTTT
TRBJ1-5,TRBV6-6,NA,TRBD1,CATAGQGGNQPQHF,TGTGCCACCGCGGGACAGGGGGGCAATCAGCCCCAGCATTTT
TRBJ1-2,TRBV19,NA,NA,CASSSRAGSNYGYTF,TGTGCCAGTAGTAGCCGAGCGGGCTCTAACTATGGCTACACCTTC
TRBJ2-1,TRBV2,NA,TRBD2,CASKAGGDHNEQFF,TGTGCCAGCAAAGCGGGAGGGGACCACAATGAGCAGTTCTTC
TRBJ2-1,TRBV9,NA,TRBD2,CASSPGTSGSHEQFF,TGTGCCAGCAGCCCAGGGACTAGCGGGAGCCATGAGCAGTTCTTC
TRBJ2-1,TRBV7-3,once,TRBD2,CASSSGLAGEQFF,TGTGCCAGCAGCTCTGGACTAGCAGGTGAGCAGTTCTTC
TRBJ1-1,TRBV7-6,NA,NA,CASRQGGVKTEAFF,TGTGCCAGCAGGCAAGGAGGGGTCAAGACTGAAGCTTTCTTT
TRBJ2-5,TRBV7-9,NA,NA,CASSLDPGREETQYF,TGTGCCAGCAGCTTAGATCCGGGCAGGGAAGAGACCCAGTACTTC
TRBJ2-3,TRBV29-1,NA,TRBD2,CSVEDPLAGAGTDTQYF,TGCAGCGTTGAAGATCCCCTAGCGGGAGCCGGCACAGATACGCAGTATTTT
TRBJ2-2,TRBV7-2,NA,NA,CASSLFFIGGTGGELFF,TGTGCCAGCAGCTTATTCTTTATAGGCGGGACCGGCGGGGAGCTGTTTTTT
TRBJ2-1,TRBV9,NA,NA,CASSVGGTAPEQFF,TGTGCCAGCAGCGTAGGCGGGACAGCCCCGGAGCAGTTCTTC
TRBJ1-1,TRBV4-1,NA,TRBD1,CASSHPGTGNTEAFF,TGCGCCAGCAGCCATCCCGGGACAGGGAACACTGAAGCTTTCTTT
TRBJ1-2,TRBV27,NA,TRBD1,CASSEAGTGDGYTF,TGTGCCAGCAGTGAAGCCGGGACAGGGGATGGCTACACCTTC
TRBJ1-5,TRBV6-6,NA,NA,CASSYLDQPQHF,TGTGCCAGCAGTTACTTAGATCAGCCCCAGCATTTT
TRBJ2-3,TRBV4-1,NA,NA,CASSQVVRDTQYF,TGCGCCAGCAGCCAAGTCGTGAGAGATACGCAGTATTTT
TRBJ1-2,TRBV27,NA,TRBD1,CASSLGQGGGYTF,TGTGCCAGCAGTTTGGGGCAGGGGGGTGGCTACACCTTC
TRBJ1-4,TRBV2,NA,TRBD1,CASRGTGGNEKLFF,TGTGCCAGCAGGGGGACAGGGGGAAATGAAAAACTGTTTTTT
TRBJ2-1,TRBV7-3,NA,NA,CASSARGGYNEQFF,TGTGCCAGCAGCGCCAGGGGAGGGTACAATGAGCAGTTCTTC
TRBJ1-4,TRBV6-5,NA,NA,CASSYSWSQNEKLFF,TGTGCCAGCAGTTACTCCTGGTCGCAGAATGAAAAACTGTTTTTT
TRBJ2-3,TRBV28,NA,TRBD2,CASTPGLAHTDTQYF,TGTGCCAGCACCCCGGGACTAGCCCACACAGATACGCAGTATTTT
TRBJ2-2,TRBV18,NA,NA,CASSPPSGGTGELFF,TGTGCCAGCTCACCACCGTCAGGGGGGACCGGGGAGCTGTTTTTT
TRBJ2-1,TRBV19,NA,TRBD2,CASSKERGSSYNEQFF,TGTGCCAGTAGTAAGGAGCGGGGAAGCTCCTACAATGAGCAGTTCTTC
TRBJ2-1,TRBV10-3,once,TRBD1,CAISWTGADNEQFF,TGTGCCATCAGTTGGACAGGGGCTGACAATGAGCAGTTCTTC
TRBJ2-1,TRBV15,NA,TRBD2,CATSRRGLAGGYNEQFF,TGTGCCACCAGCAGACGGGGACTAGCGGGAGGCTACAATGAGCAGTTCTTC
TRBJ1-1,TRBV7-2,NA,TRBD1,CASSRTGGVTEAFF,TGTGCCAGCAGCCGCACAGGGGGGGTCACTGAAGCTTTCTTT
TRBJ2-6,TRBV5-1,few,NA,CASTPGAHSGANVLTF,TGCGCCAGCACCCCGGGTGCCCACTCTGGGGCCAACGTCCTGACTTTC
TRBJ2-1,TRBV10-1,once,NA,CAGPTPTLEVHEQFF,TGCGCCGGCCCAACCCCGACGCTAGAGGTCCATGAGCAGTTCTTC
TRBJ1-2,TRBV5-4,NA,NA,CASSLSVKGIGYTF,TGTGCCAGCAGCTTGAGCGTAAAGGGGATCGGCTACACCTTC
TRBJ1-3,TRBV6-1,NA,NA,CASSEVGRGSRNTIYF,TGTGCCAGCAGTGAGGTTGGACGGGGATCAAGAAACACCATATATTTT
TRBJ2-3,TRBV5-4,NA,TRBD2,CASSSDGAGGADTQYF,TGTGCCAGCAGCTCTGACGGAGCGGGAGGGGCAGATACGCAGTATTTT
TRBJ1-4,TRBV27,NA,TRBD1,CASSFYPPGQGWEKLFF,TGTGCCAGCAGTTTTTACCCACCGGGACAGGGCTGGGAAAAACTGTTTTTT
TRBJ2-1,TRBV4-3,NA,NA,CASSQVVNIPRYNEQFF,TGCGCCAGCAGCCAAGTAGTTAATATTCCGCGCTACAATGAGCAGTTCTTC